This TCR beta chain was obtained from a study of T-cell reconstitution after alpha-beta-depleted transplantation in children. Preparation of the TCRbeta library involved a method that used unique molecular identifiers. TCRdb independently ran MiXCR on the PCR reads; one entry per CDR3 protein. The sample records a few hundred thousand distinct CDR3 sequences, 10% being singletons. This CDR3 region has 11 residues. CDR1 DFQATT and CDR2 SNEGSKA come from the germline V gene (reference sequence). Trimming removed 2 bases at V and 9 bases at J, with 8 bases between. This clonotype was detected many times.

This chain connects TRBV20-1 to TRBJ2-1, with D hard to call. Material: PBMCs from the stem cell graft donor, obtained from the stem cell graft. The sequence came from a human donor who donated a stem cell graft to a child with acute lymphoblastic leukemia. The CDR3 nucleotides are TGCAGTGCTAGACCGAAGAGTGAGCAGTTCTTC. It encodes CSARPKSEQFF.